This T cell receptor beta chain emerged from a study of tumor-infiltrating lymphocytes in oesophageal squamous cell carcinoma. TCRdb called the reads again in MiXCR, with one record for every CDR3 protein. The table has approximately 10,000 distinct CDR3 sequences, around 60% seen once; the top ten hold roughly three fifths. Comment on this clonotype: The junction does not match germline at one end; this may be a read error.

The sequence was collected from a female donor with esophageal squamous cell carcinoma. Material: blood.

The CDR3 protein is CASSLESGEPYNEQFF. For the CDR3, the DNA is TGTGCTAGCAGCTTAGAATCGGGGGAGCCCTACAATGAGCAGTTCTTC. The chain carries TRBV7-6 and TRBJ2-1, with D possibly being TRBD2 (6 bases). The CDR3 length is 16 residues. CDR1 and CDR2 (germline): SGHVS, FNYEAQ.